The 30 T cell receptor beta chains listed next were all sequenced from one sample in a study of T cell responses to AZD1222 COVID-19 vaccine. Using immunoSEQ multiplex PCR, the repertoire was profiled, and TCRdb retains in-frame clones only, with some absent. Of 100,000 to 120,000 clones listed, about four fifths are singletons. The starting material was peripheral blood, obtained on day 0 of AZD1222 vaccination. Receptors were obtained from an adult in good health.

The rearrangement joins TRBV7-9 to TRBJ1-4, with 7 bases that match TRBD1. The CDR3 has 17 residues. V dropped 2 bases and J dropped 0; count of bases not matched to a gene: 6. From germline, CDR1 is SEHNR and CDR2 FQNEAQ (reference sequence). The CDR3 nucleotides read TGTGCCAGCAGCTTAACCCTTGGGACAGCAACTAATGAAAAACTGTTTTTT. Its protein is CASSLTLGTATNEKLFF.

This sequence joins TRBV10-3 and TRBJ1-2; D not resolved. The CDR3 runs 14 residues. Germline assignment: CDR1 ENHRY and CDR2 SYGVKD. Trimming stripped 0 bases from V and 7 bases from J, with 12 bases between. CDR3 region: CAISESKGLSGYTF. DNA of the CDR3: TGTGCCATCAGTGAGTCAAAAGGGTTGTCTGGCTACACCTTC.

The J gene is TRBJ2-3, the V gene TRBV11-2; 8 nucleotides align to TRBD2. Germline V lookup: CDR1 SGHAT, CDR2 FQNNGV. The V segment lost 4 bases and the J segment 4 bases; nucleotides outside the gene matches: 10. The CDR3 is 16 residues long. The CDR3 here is CASSYQRGIGSDTQYF. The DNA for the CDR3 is TGTGCCAGCAGCTACCAGCGGGGGATCGGGTCAGATACGCAGTATTTT. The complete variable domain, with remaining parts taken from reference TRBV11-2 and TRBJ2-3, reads EAGVAQSPRYKIIEKRQSVAFWCNPISGHATLYWYQQILGQGPKLLIQFQNNGVVDDSQLPKDRFSAERLKGVDSTLKIQPAKLEDSAVYLCASSYQRGIGSDTQYFGPGTRLTVL.

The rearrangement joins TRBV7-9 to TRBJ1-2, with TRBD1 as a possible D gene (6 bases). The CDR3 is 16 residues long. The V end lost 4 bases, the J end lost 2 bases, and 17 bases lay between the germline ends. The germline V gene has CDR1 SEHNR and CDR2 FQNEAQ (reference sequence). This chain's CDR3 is CASSSRGRGENYGYTF. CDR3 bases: TGTGCCAGCAGCTCCAGGGGACGGGGGGAAAACTATGGCTACACCTTC.

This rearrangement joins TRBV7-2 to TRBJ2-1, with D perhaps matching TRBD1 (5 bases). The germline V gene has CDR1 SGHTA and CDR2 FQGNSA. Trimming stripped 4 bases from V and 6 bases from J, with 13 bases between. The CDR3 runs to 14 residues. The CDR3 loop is CASSSGAQGNEQFF. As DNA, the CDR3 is TGTGCCAGCAGCTCAGGAGCTCAGGGCAATGAGCAGTTCTTC.

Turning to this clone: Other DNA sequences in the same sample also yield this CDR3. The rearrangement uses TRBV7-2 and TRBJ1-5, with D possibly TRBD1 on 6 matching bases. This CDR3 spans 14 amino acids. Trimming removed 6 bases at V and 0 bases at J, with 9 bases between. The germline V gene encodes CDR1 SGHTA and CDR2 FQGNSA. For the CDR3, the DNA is TGTGCCAGCAGTCTACAGGGTAGCAATCAGCCCCAGCATTTT. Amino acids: CASSLQGSNQPQHF.

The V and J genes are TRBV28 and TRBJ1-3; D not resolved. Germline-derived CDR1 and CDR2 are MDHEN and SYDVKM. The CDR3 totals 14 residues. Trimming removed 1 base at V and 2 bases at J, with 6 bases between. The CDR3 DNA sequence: TGTGCCAGCAGTTTATCAGTTGCTGGAAACACCATATATTTT. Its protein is CASSLSVAGNTIYF.

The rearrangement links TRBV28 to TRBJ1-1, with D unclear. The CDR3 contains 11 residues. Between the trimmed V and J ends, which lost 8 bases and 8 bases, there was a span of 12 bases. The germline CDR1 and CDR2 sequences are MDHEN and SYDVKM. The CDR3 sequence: CASYARPEAFF. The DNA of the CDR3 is TGTGCCAGCTATGCCAGACCCGAAGCTTTCTTT.

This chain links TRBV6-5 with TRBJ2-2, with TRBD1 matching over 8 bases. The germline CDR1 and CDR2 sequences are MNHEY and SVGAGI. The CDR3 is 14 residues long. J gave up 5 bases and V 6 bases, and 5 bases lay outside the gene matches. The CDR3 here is CASRNRGRTGELFF. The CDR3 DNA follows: TGTGCCAGCAGAAACAGGGGGAGAACCGGGGAGCTGTTTTTT.

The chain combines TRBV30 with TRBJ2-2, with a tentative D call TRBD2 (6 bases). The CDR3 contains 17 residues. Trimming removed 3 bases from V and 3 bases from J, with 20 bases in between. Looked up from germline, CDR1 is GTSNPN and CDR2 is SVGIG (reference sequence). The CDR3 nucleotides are TGTGCCTGGAGCCACTCAGGACTAAGGGGCCACACCGGGGAGCTGTTTTTT. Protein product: CAWSHSGLRGHTGELFF.

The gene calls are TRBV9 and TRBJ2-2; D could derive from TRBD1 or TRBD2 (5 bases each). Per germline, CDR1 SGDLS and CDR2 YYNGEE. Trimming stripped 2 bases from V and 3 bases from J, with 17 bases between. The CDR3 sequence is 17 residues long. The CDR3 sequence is CASSVGTPHTYTGELFF. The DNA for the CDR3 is TGTGCCAGCAGCGTGGGGACCCCGCACACGTACACCGGGGAGCTGTTTTTT.

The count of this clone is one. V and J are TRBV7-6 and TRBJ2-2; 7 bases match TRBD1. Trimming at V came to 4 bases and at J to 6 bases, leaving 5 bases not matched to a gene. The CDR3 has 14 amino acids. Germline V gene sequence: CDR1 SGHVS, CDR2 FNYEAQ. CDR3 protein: CASSSTGIAGELFF. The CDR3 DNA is TGTGCCAGCAGCTCGACAGGGATTGCCGGGGAGCTGTTTTTT.

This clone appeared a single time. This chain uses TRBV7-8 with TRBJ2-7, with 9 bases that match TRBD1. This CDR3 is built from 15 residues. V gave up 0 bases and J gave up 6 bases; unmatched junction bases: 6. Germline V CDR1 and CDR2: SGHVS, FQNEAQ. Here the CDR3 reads CASSLAPGQGFEQYF. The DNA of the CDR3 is TGTGCCAGCAGCTTAGCCCCGGGACAGGGCTTCGAGCAGTACTTC.

CDR3 in amino acids: CASSPGTGYYEQYF. CDR3 sequence (DNA): TGTGCCAGCAGCCCCGGGACAGGGTACTACGAGCAGTACTTC. The chain joins TRBV6-5 to TRBJ2-7, with 9 bases identical to TRBD1. Losses at the gene ends were 6 bases for V and 3 bases for J; bases not matched to a gene: 6. This CDR3 is built from 14 residues. Germline values: CDR1 MNHEY, CDR2 SVGAGI.

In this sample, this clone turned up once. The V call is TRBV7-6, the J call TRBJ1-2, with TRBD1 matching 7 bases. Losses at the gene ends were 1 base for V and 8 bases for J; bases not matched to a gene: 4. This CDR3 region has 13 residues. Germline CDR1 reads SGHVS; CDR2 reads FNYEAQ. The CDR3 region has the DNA TGTGCCAGCAGCTTAGGGACAGGAGTAGGCTACACCTTC. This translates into CASSLGTGVGYTF.

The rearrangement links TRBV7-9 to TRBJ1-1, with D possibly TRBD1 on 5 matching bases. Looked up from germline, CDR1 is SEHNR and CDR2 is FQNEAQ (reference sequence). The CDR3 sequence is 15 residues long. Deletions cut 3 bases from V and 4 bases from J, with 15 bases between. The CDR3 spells CASSFGQGLGTEAFF. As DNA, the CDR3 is TGTGCCAGCAGCTTTGGTCAGGGCCTTGGCACTGAAGCTTTCTTT.

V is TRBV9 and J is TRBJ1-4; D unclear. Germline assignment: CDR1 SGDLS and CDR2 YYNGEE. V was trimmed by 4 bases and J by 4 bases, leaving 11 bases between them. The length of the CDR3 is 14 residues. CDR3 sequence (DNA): TGTGCCAGCAGCAGGAGAAGCGATAATGAAAAACTGTTTTTT. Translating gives CASSRRSDNEKLFF.

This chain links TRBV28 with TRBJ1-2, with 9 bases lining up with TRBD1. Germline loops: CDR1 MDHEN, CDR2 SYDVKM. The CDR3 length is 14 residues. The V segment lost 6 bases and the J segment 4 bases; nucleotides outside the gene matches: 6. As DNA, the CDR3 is TGTGCCAGCAGGCCTCCGGGACAGGGCTATGGCTACACCTTC. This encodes CASRPPGQGYGYTF.

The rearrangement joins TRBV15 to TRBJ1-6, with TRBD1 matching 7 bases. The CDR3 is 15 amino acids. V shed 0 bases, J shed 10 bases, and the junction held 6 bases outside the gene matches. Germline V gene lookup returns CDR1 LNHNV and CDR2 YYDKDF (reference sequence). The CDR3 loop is CATSRDPGGESPLHF. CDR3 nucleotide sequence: TGTGCCACCAGCAGAGATCCAGGGGGAGAGTCACCCCTCCACTTT.

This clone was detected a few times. CDR3 DNA: TGTGCCAGCAGCTTAGGAGGGGGAGAGGGCACAGATACGCAGTATTTT. It codes for CASSLGGGEGTDTQYF. V and J are TRBV7-2 and TRBJ2-3, with D possibly matching TRBD1 (6 bases). The ends were cut back, 1 base at V and 1 base at J, with 12 bases in the middle. CDR1 SGHTA and CDR2 FQGNSA come from the germline V gene. CDR3 length equals 16 residues.

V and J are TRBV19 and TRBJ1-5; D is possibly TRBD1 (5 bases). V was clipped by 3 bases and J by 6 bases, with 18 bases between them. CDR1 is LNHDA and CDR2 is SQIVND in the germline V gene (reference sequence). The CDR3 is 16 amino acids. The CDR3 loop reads CASSIGFGAARQPQHF. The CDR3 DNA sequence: TGTGCCAGTAGTATCGGGTTCGGGGCCGCGCGTCAGCCCCAGCATTTT.

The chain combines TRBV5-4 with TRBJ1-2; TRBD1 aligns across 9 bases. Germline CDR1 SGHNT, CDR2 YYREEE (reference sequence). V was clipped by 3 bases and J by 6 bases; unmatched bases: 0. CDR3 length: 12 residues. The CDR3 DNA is TGTGCCAGCAGCTGGGACAGGGATGGCTACACCTTC. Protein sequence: CASSWDRDGYTF.

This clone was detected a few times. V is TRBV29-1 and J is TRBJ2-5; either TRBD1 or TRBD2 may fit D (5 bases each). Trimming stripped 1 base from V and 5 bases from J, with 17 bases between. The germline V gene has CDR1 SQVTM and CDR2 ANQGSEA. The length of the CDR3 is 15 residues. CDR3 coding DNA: TGCAGCGTTGAAGGAGGGGAAAGGGATTCGGAGACCCAGTACTTC. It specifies CSVEGGERDSETQYF. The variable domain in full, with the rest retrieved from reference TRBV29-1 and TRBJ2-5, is SAVISQKPSRDICQRGTSLTIQCQVDSQVTMMFWYRQQPGQSLTLIATANQGSEATYESGFVIDKFPISRPNLTFSTLTVSNMSPEDSSIYLCSVEGGERDSETQYFGPGTRLLVL.

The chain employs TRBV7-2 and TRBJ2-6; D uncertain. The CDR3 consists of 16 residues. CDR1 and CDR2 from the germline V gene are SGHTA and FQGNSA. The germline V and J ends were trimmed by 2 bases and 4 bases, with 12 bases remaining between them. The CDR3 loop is CASSLTPAAGANVLTF. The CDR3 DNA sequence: TGTGCCAGCAGCTTAACGCCTGCGGCCGGGGCCAACGTCCTGACTTTC.

In nucleotides, the CDR3 is TGTGCCAGCTCACCACGGGACCTAGCTAACTATGGCTACACCTTC. Its translation: CASSPRDLANYGYTF. The chain has TRBV18 and TRBJ1-2; D is perhaps TRBD1 (5 bases). V lost 1 base, J lost 0 bases, and 9 bases lay in between. The germline V gene encodes CDR1 KGHSH and CDR2 LQKENI. The CDR3 is made up of 15 amino acids.

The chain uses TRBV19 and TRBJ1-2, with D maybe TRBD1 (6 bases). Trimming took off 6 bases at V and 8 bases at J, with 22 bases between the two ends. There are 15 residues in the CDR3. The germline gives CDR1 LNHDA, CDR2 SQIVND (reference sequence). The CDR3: CASRLEDSYLWGYTF. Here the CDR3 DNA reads TGTGCCAGTAGACTCGAGGACAGCTACCTATGGGGCTACACCTTC.

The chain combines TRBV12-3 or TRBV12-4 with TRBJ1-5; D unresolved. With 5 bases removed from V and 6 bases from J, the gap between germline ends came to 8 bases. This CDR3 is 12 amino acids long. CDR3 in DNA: TGTGCCAGCAGTACGGACCGTCAGCCCCAGCATTTT. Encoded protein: CASSTDRQPQHF.

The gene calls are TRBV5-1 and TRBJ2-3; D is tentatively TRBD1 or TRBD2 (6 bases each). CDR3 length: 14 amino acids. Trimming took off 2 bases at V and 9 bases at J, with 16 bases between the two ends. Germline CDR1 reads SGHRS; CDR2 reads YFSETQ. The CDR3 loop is CASSLPGARETQYF. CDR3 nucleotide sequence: TGCGCCAGCAGCTTACCGGGGGCCCGTGAGACGCAGTATTTT.

Here the CDR3 reads CASSFGGPIDGANVLTF. The CDR3 DNA reads TGTGCCAGCAGCTTTGGAGGACCGATAGATGGGGCCAACGTCCTGACTTTC. This sequence joins TRBV28 and TRBJ2-6; perhaps TRBD2 as D (5 bases). This CDR3 region has 17 residues. CDR1 MDHEN and CDR2 SYDVKM come from the germline V gene. V lost 6 bases and J 3 bases, leaving 18 bases between the germline ends.

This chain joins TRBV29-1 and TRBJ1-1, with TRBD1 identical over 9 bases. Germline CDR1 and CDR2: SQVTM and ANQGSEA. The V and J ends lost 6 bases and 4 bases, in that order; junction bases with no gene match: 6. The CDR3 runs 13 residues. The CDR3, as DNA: TGCAGCGTCGCGGGACAGGGTACCACTGAAGCTTTCTTT. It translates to CSVAGQGTTEAFF.